This is a list of T cell receptor beta chains from one sample in a study of human CD8 memory T cell subsets. Using the 5' RACE reads, TCRdb records one entry per CDR3 protein without DNA. Found here are about 10,000 distinct CDR3 sequences; the top ten clones hold 20% to 25%. Sequencing was done on a sample of CD8+ T cells from PBMCs. These receptors were obtained from a human donor in good health. Both conserved end residues are part of each CDR3. Each record gives: clone size, V gene, J gene, CDR3 protein. Size tells how often a clone was seen (once, few, many) or the class of an expanded clone, and some rows leave it out.

NA	TRBV28	TRBJ1-2	CASSFNYGYTF
NA	TRBV27	TRBJ1-1	CASSTGVNTEAFF
NA	TRBV14	TRBJ2-1	CASSPSGGFDEQFF
NA	TRBV11-2	TRBJ2-1	CASSRDWDEQFF
medium-sized	TRBV29-1	TRBJ1-2	CSVEAFLGDKGAYGYTF
NA	TRBV6-5	TRBJ1-1	CASSQTGAGGITEAFF
NA	TRBV5-4	TRBJ2-7	CASTSSGSYEQYF
NA	TRBV4-1	TRBJ2-7	CASSQTQTDPEQYF
NA	TRBV7-2	TRBJ2-7	CASSQRGLYYEQYF
NA	TRBV27	TRBJ2-7	CASSPGLTSYEQYF
NA	TRBV27	TRBJ1-1	CASSPTTRYVSEAFF
NA	TRBV7-9	TRBJ1-3	CATLSGTGETGNTIYF
NA	TRBV5-6	TRBJ2-7	CASSFWRDSNIYEQYF
medium-sized	TRBV7-9	TRBJ2-1	CASSLGGVSEQFF
NA	TRBV20-1	TRBJ2-7	CSARDRQSSYEQYF
NA	TRBV5-1	TRBJ1-1	CASSLTGTGVTEAFF
NA	TRBV11-2	TRBJ2-3	CASSSRAQIDGDTQYF
NA	TRBV5-4	TRBJ2-3	CASSYLLADTQYF
large	TRBV10-3	TRBJ2-1	CAISESSENEQFF
NA	TRBV3-1	TRBJ2-1	CASSQEPGQGAKNEQFF